A selection of T cell receptor beta chains follows, all from one sample in a study of blood T cell repertoires in COVID-19. Repertoires were generated with immunoSEQ multiplex PCR, while TCRdb's copy carries only in-frame clones and drops some. The table includes a few hundred thousand clones, approximately 90% detected once. Material for sequencing was peripheral blood. Receptor source: a woman aged 55-69 years with acute or convalescent COVID-19. Both conserved end residues are part of each CDR3.

J gene: TRBJ1-1
V gene: TRBV28
CDR3 protein: CASRPGPGGTEAFF

J gene: TRBJ1-3
V gene: TRBV4-3
CDR3 protein: CASSQSPTGLGNTIYF

J gene: TRBJ2-3
V gene: TRBV20-1
CDR3 protein: CSASRLGFTDTQYF

J gene: TRBJ1-1
V gene: TRBV7-9
CDR3 protein: CASSAGTGLNTEAFF

J gene: TRBJ1-3
V gene: TRBV14
CDR3 protein: CASSQEWASGNTIYF

J gene: TRBJ1-5
V gene: TRBV28
CDR3 protein: CASITGGYQPQHF

J gene: TRBJ2-7
V gene: TRBV15
CDR3 protein: CATSRGDRQGAREQYF

J gene: TRBJ1-5
V gene: TRBV9
CDR3 protein: CASSNTGYNQPQHF

J gene: TRBJ1-1
V gene: TRBV6-5
CDR3 protein: CASSRGDRGRTEAFF

J gene: TRBJ1-4
V gene: TRBV15
CDR3 protein: CATSRDLGQASGKLFF

J gene: TRBJ2-7
V gene: TRBV9
CDR3 protein: CASSVVASGGAAYEQYF

J gene: TRBJ1-5
V gene: TRBV28
CDR3 protein: CASRLTGFNQPQHF

J gene: TRBJ2-3
V gene: TRBV6-5
CDR3 protein: CASIPRGGSTDTQYF

J gene: TRBJ1-3
V gene: TRBV11-2
CDR3 protein: CASSLDAGRYGNTIYF

J gene: TRBJ2-2
V gene: TRBV7-9
CDR3 protein: CASSPPGTVNTGELFF

J gene: TRBJ1-5
V gene: TRBV7-9
CDR3 protein: CASSLDSSNQPQHF

J gene: TRBJ2-1
V gene: TRBV12-3/TRBV12-4
CDR3 protein: CASNNIKREQFF

J gene: TRBJ1-2
V gene: TRBV5-1
CDR3 protein: CASSLTLGRLDYGYTF

J gene: TRBJ2-7
V gene: TRBV2
CDR3 protein: CASGLASYEQYF

J gene: TRBJ2-2
V gene: TRBV7-3
CDR3 protein: CASSPLAGGNTGELFF

J gene: TRBJ2-5
V gene: TRBV19
CDR3 protein: CASSTRTVETQYF

J gene: TRBJ2-7
V gene: TRBV6-5
CDR3 protein: CASRPQGLNEQYF

J gene: TRBJ2-1
V gene: TRBV7-2
CDR3 protein: CASSLGHERREQFF

J gene: TRBJ1-5
V gene: TRBV7-8
CDR3 protein: CASSLNVEGNQPQHF

J gene: TRBJ1-1
V gene: TRBV30
CDR3 protein: CAWSLTPRSAEAFF

J gene: TRBJ1-4
V gene: TRBV2
CDR3 protein: CARQSGTGDEKLFF

J gene: TRBJ1-2
V gene: TRBV7-2
CDR3 protein: CASSLGRTENYGYTF

J gene: TRBJ2-7
V gene: TRBV18
CDR3 protein: CASSLDAGSEQYF

J gene: TRBJ1-6
V gene: TRBV25-1
CDR3 protein: CASSPGTDNSPLHF

J gene: TRBJ1-5
V gene: TRBV28
CDR3 protein: CASSLEQGGVRSNQPQHF

J gene: TRBJ1-2
V gene: TRBV7-6
CDR3 protein: CASSLDRDRGYTF

J gene: TRBJ2-3
V gene: TRBV3-1/TRBV3-2
CDR3 protein: CASSPPGLVAKGGTDTQYF

J gene: TRBJ2-1
V gene: TRBV4-3
CDR3 protein: CASSQDPQRGWNEQFF

J gene: TRBJ1-1
V gene: TRBV12-3/TRBV12-4
CDR3 protein: CASTQDLNTEAFF

J gene: TRBJ1-2
V gene: TRBV7-8
CDR3 protein: CASSSRRLAGYTF

J gene: TRBJ2-7
V gene: TRBV9
CDR3 protein: CASSLTSGRAAYEQYF